A single sample gave rise to the 15 T cell receptor beta chains below, sequenced in a study of cytomegalovirus exposure and HLA in healthy donors (dated by TCRdb to the late 2010s). The library was built by means of the immunoSEQ multiplex PCR assay. A mixture of 60 forward primers for TCR Vbeta segments and 13 reverse primers for TCR Jbeta segments was used in the multiplex PCR. TCRdb retrieved this table from immuneACCESS and kept in-frame rearrangements only. Not all clones are present; in checked studies, unresolved V genes account for under half, and no reason is known for the remainder. For this sample there are approximately 120,000 clones; about four fifths appear just once. The ten largest account for roughly 1.8% of the sample. Sequences were obtained from PBMCs. All receptors come from a man aged 18 to 35 in good health and CMV-seronegative.

CDR3 sequence reads: CASSYDRFNYGYTF. In nucleotides, the CDR3 is TGTGCCAGCAGTTACGACAGGTTTAACTATGGCTACACCTTC. The chain recombines TRBV2 with TRBJ1-2; maybe TRBD1 (6 bases). Germline assignment: CDR1 SNHLY and CDR2 FYNNEI. The CDR3 covers 14 residues. V shed 5 bases and J shed 1 base, with 11 bases lying between them.

The V call is TRBV4-3, the J call TRBJ1-2; maybe TRBD1 (5 bases). This CDR3 spans 15 amino acids. The V gene lost 0 bases and the J gene lost 8 bases, with 16 bases spanning the gap. Germline CDR1 reads LGHNA; CDR2 reads YSLEER. In DNA, the CDR3 is TGCGCCAGCAGCCAAGATGGAACAAAGGGGTGGGGCTACACCTTC. Translating gives CASSQDGTKGWGYTF.

The genes are TRBV12-5 and TRBJ1-1; D not resolved. Per germline, CDR1 LGHNT and CDR2 FRNRAP. The V end lost 5 bases, the J end lost 0 bases, and 16 bases lay between the germline ends. This CDR3 has 16 amino acids. The CDR3 bases are TGTGCTAGTGGTCCCGGTCATGGAGCAGTGAACACTGAAGCTTTCTTT. This translates into CASGPGHGAVNTEAFF.

The chain carries TRBV4-3 and TRBJ2-7; D is unclear. Trimming cost V 4 bases and J 2 bases, with 21 bases left between them. CDR1 and CDR2 (germline): LGHNA, YSLEER. This CDR3 comprises 17 residues. CDR3 nucleotides: TGCGCCAGCAGCCTCCTTATAAGAAGGAGTGATACCTACGAGCAGTACTTC. This translates into CASSLLIRRSDTYEQYF.

This rearrangement joins TRBV7-7 to TRBJ1-2; possibly TRBD1 for D (6 bases). Germline V CDR1 and CDR2: SSHAT, FNYEAQ (reference sequence). V was shortened by 11 bases and J by 8 bases, with 18 bases between the two germline ends. The CDR3 consists of 12 residues. The CDR3 spells CARRGGAKGYTF. The CDR3 region has the DNA TGTGCCCGCCGGGGGGGCGCAAAGGGCTACACCTTC. Full variable domain (remainder filled in from reference TRBV7-7 and TRBJ1-2): GAGVSQSPRYKVTKRGQDVTLRCDPISSHATLYWYQQALGQGPEFLTYFNYEAQPDKSGLPSDRFSAERPEGSISTLTIQRTEQRDSAMYRCARRGGAKGYTFGSGTRLTVV.

The CDR3 DNA sequence: TGTGCCAGTCGGACAGGGGGCCATGGCTACACCTTC. Its translation is CASRTGGHGYTF. The rearrangement links TRBV19 to TRBJ1-2, with 11 bases matching TRBD1. The CDR3 has 12 amino acids. Trimming removed 8 bases from V and 6 bases from J; junction bases left unmatched: 2. Germline lookup yields CDR1 LNHDA and CDR2 SQIVND (reference sequence).

The chain has TRBV7-6 and TRBJ2-5; TRBD1 agrees at 7 bases. Germline CDR1 SGHVS, CDR2 FNYEAQ. J was trimmed by 0 bases and V by 5 bases; bases with no gene match: 6. The CDR3 runs to 15 residues. The CDR3 bases are TGTGCCAGCAGCCAAGGGGGACAGTACCAAGAGACCCAGTACTTC. As protein: CASSQGGQYQETQYF.

The rearrangement joins TRBV7-2 to TRBJ2-7; possible D gene TRBD2, 6 bases. Germline CDR1 reads SGHTA; CDR2 reads FQGNSA. The ends were cut back, 10 bases at V and 7 bases at J, with 32 bases in the middle. The CDR3 contains 17 residues. CDR3 in amino acids: CATRRDSLQRFSGEQYF. CDR3 in DNA: TGTGCCACCAGAAGGGACTCGCTCCAGAGGTTCTCAGGGGAGCAGTACTTC.

The J gene is TRBJ1-2, the V gene TRBV14; no firm D call. V lost 3 bases, J lost 7 bases, and 12 bases lay in between. This CDR3 has 13 residues. Per the germline V gene, CDR1 is SGHDN and CDR2 is FVKESK. For the CDR3, the DNA is TGTGCCAGCAGCCATCTCGAAACGGGTGGCTACACCTTC. It is translated as CASSHLETGGYTF.

This clone occurred once. The V call is TRBV18, the J call TRBJ1-4, with 7 positions matching TRBD1. With V trimmed by 6 bases and J by 6 bases, 4 bases remained unmatched. CDR3 size: 13 residues. Germline values: CDR1 KGHSH, CDR2 LQKENI. Here the CDR3 reads CASSRGQDEKLFF. The CDR3 region has the DNA TGTGCCAGCTCTCGAGGACAGGATGAAAAACTGTTTTTT.

This chain connects TRBV4-3 to TRBJ1-3; D uncertain. Trimming took 1 base from V and 0 from J, leaving 13 bases between them. The CDR3 runs to 17 residues. The germline CDR1 and CDR2 sequences are LGHNA and YSLEER. CDR3 loop: CASSQAVSGSSGNTIYF. CDR3 DNA sequence: TGCGCCAGCAGCCAAGCAGTGAGCGGAAGCTCTGGAAACACCATATATTTT.

V is TRBV6-5 and J is TRBJ2-7; D perhaps matches TRBD1 (6 bases). The CDR3 runs to 14 residues. The germline V gene has CDR1 MNHEY and CDR2 SVGAGI. Trimming removed 0 bases from V and 6 bases from J, with 12 bases in between. In DNA, the CDR3 is TGTGCCAGCAGTTACTCACAGGGTTCCGGCGAGCAGTACTTC. As protein: CASSYSQGSGEQYF.

The chain uses TRBV19 and TRBJ1-1; a weak D match, TRBD1 (5 bases). Germline V gene data show CDR1 as LNHDA and CDR2 as SQIVND (reference sequence). V shed 6 bases and J shed 1 base, with 18 bases lying between them. The CDR3 covers 16 residues. CDR3 protein: CASRTLGGVKNTEAFF. CDR3 sequence (DNA): TGTGCCAGTAGGACCCTCGGGGGGGTAAAGAACACTGAAGCTTTCTTT. Supplemented by reference TRBV19 and TRBJ1-1, the full variable domain reads DGGITQSPKYLFRKEGQNVTLSCEQNLNHDAMYWYRQDPGQGLRLIYYSQIVNDFQKGDIAEGYSVSREKKESFPLTVTSAQKNPTAFYLCASRTLGGVKNTEAFFGQGTRLTVV.

CDR3: CASSYMGGAETQYF. The DNA for the CDR3 is TGTGCCAGCAGTTACATGGGGGGGGCGGAGACCCAGTACTTC. The chain combines TRBV6-5 with TRBJ2-5; a weak D match, TRBD2 (7 bases). Trimming stripped 2 bases from V and 5 bases from J, with 12 bases between. The V gene's germline CDR1 is MNHEY and CDR2 SVGAGI. The CDR3 runs 14 residues.

The chain is built from TRBV7-9 and TRBJ1-1; D not certain. The CDR3 runs to 12 residues. Germline CDR1 is SEHNR and CDR2 is FQNEAQ (reference sequence). The germline V and J ends were trimmed by 6 bases and 1 base, with 6 bases remaining between them. The CDR3 sequence is CASSFWNTEAFF. The CDR3 coding sequence is TGTGCCAGCAGTTTCTGGAACACTGAAGCTTTCTTT.